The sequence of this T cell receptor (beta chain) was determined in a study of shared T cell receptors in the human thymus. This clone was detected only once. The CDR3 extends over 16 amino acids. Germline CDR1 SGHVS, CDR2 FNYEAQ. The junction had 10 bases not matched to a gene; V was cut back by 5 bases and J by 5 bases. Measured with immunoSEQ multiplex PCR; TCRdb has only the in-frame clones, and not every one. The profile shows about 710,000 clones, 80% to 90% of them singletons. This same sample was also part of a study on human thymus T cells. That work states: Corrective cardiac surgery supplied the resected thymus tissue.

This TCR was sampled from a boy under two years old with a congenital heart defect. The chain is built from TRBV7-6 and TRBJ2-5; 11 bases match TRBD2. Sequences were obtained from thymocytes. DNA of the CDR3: TGTGCCAGCAGCCCTAGGGGACTAGCGGCGGGGGAGACCCAGTACTTC. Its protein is CASSPRGLAAGETQYF.